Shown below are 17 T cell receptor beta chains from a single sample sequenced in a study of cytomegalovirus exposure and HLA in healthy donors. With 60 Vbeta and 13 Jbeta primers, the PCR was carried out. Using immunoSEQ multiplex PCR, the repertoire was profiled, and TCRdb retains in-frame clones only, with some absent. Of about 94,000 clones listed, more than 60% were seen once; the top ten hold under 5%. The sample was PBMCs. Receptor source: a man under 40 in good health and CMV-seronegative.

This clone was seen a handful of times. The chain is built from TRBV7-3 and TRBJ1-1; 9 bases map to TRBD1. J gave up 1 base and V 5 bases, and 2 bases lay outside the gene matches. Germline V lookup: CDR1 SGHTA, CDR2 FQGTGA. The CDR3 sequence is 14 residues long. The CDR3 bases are TGTGCCAGCAGCAGACAGGGGGGGAACACTGAAGCTTTCTTT. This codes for CASSRQGGNTEAFF.

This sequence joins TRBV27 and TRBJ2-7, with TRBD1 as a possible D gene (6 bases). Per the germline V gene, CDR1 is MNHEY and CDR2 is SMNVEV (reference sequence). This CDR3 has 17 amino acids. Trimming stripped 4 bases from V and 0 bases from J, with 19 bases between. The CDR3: CASSSLFLAGDSYEQYF. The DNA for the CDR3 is TGTGCCAGCAGTTCCCTTTTTTTGGCAGGGGACTCCTACGAGCAGTACTTC.

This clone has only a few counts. This CDR3 is CATSRAVYNSPLHF. The CDR3 DNA reads as TGTGCCACCAGCAGAGCAGTTTATAATTCACCCCTCCACTTT. This chain connects TRBV15 to TRBJ1-6, with D unclear. The CDR3 loop spans 14 amino acids. Trimming left V 1 base short and J 4 bases short, with 5 bases between. CDR1 and CDR2 (germline): LNHNV, YYDKDF (reference sequence).

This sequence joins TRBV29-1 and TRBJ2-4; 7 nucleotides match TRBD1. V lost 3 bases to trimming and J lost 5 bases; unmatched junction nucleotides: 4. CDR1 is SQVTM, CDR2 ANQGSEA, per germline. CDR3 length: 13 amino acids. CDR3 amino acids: CSVDVQGENIQYF. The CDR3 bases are TGCAGCGTTGACGTTCAGGGGGAAAACATTCAGTACTTC.

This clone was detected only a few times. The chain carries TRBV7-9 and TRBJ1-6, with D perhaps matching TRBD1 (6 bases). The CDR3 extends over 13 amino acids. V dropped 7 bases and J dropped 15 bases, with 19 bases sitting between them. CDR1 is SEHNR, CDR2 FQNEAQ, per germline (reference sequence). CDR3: CASTPGPQGFLHF. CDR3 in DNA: TGTGCCAGCACCCCTGGCCCTCAGGGGTTCCTCCACTTT.

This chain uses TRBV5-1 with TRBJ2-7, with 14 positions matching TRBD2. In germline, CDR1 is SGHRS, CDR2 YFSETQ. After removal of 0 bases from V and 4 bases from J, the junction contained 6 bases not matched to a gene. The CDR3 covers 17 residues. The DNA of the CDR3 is TGCGCCAGCAGCTTGGGGGGACTAGCGGGAGACGTATACGAGCAGTACTTC. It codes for CASSLGGLAGDVYEQYF.

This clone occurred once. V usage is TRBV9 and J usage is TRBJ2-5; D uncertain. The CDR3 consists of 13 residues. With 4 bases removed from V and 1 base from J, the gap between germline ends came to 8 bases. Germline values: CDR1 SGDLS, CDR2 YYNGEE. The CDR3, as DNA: TGTGCCAGCAGCACGACATTCCAAGAGACCCAGTACTTC. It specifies CASSTTFQETQYF.

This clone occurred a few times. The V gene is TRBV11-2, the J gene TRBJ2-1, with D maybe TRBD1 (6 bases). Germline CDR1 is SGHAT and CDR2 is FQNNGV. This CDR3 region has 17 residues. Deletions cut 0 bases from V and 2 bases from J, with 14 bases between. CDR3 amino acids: CASSLDPAGAAYNEQFF. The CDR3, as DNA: TGTGCCAGCAGCTTAGATCCGGCAGGGGCGGCCTACAATGAGCAGTTCTTC. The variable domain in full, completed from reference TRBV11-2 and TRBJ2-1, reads EAGVAQSPRYKIIEKRQSVAFWCNPISGHATLYWYQQILGQGPKLLIQFQNNGVVDDSQLPKDRFSAERLKGVDSTLKIQPAKLEDSAVYLCASSLDPAGAAYNEQFFGPGTRLTVL.

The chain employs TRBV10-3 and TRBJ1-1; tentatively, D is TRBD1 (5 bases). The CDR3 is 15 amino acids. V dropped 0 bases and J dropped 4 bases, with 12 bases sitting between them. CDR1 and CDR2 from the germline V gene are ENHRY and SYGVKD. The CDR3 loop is CAISESWGGPTEAFF. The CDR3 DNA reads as TGTGCCATCAGTGAGTCCTGGGGGGGTCCCACTGAAGCTTTCTTT.

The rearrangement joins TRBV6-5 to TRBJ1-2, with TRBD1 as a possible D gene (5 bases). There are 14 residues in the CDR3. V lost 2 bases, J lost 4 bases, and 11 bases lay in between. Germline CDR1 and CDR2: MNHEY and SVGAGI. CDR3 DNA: TGTGCCAGCAGTTACCCCGGGGGGGGCTATGGCTACACCTTC. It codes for CASSYPGGGYGYTF.

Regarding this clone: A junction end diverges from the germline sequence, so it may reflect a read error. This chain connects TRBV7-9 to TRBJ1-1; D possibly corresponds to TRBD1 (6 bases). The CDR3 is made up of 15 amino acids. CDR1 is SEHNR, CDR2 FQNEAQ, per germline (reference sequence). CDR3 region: CSSSRGQTMNTEAFF. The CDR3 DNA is TGTTCCAGCAGCCGAGGACAGACCATGAACACTGAAGCTTTCTTT.

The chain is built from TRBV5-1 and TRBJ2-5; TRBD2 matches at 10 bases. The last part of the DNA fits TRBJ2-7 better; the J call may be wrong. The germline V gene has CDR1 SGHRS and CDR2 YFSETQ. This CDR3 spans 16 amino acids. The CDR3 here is CASSFGLAGALDEQYF. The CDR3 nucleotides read TGCGCCAGCAGCTTTGGGCTAGCGGGAGCTTTGGACGAGCAGTACTTC.

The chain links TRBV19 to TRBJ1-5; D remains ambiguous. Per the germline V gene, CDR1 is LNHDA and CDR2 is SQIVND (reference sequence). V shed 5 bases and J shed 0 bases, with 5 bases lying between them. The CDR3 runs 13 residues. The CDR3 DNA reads TGTGCCAGTAGTGCTAATAGCAATCAGCCCCAGCATTTT. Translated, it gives CASSANSNQPQHF.

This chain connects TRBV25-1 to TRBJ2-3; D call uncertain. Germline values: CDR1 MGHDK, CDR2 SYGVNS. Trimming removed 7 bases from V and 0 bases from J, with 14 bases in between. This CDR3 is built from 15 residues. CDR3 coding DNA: TGTGCCAGCACCGAACCAGGATCTAGCACAGATACGCAGTATTTT. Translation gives CASTEPGSSTDTQYF.

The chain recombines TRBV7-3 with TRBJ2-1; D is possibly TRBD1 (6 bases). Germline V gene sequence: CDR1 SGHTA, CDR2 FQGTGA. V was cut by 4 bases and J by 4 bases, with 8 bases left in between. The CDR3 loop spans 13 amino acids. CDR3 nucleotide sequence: TGTGCCAGCAGCTCAGGACAGTACAATGAGCAGTTCTTC. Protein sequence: CASSSGQYNEQFF.

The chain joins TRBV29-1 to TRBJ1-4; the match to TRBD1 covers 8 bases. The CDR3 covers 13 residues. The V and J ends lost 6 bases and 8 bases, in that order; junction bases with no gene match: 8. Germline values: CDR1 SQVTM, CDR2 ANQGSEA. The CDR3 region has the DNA TGCAGCGTCTCGACAGGGGAAAACGAAAAACTGTTTTTT. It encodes CSVSTGENEKLFF. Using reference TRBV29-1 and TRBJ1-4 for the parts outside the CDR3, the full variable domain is SAVISQKPSRDICQRGTSLTIQCQVDSQVTMMFWYRQQPGQSLTLIATANQGSEATYESGFVIDKFPISRPNLTFSTLTVSNMSPEDSSIYLCSVSTGENEKLFFGSGTQLSVL.

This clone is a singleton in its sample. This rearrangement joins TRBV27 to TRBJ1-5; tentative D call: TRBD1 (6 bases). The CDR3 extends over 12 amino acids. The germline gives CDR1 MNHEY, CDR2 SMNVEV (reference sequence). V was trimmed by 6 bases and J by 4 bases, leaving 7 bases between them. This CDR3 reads CASRQGNQPQHF. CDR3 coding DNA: TGTGCCAGCAGGCAGGGGAATCAGCCCCAGCATTTT.